Presented here are 5 T cell receptor beta chains from one specimen sequenced in a study of human T cells and chemical hapten exposure. TCRdb re-called the RACE reads through MiXCR, storing one row per CDR3 protein. There are 300,000 to 450,000 distinct CDR3 sequences in the sample; 5.1% occur only once, and around 2.6% lies in the top ten. Time point defined: pre-sensitization, week 0. Treatment denoted: therapeutic diphenylcyclopropenone sensitization with weekly scalp DPC. The input for sequencing was whole blood, taken in connection with sensitization to the hapten diphenylcyclopropenone (DPC). Receptors originate from a woman in her forties or fifties with alopecia areata. Some clones in this sample may be carry-over from other donors' samples.

The V gene is TRBV7-2, the J gene TRBJ1-2; tentative D call: TRBD1 (5 bases). Germline CDR1 reads SGHTA; CDR2 reads FQGNSA. The CDR3 contains 13 residues. The V gene lost 5 bases and the J gene lost 7 bases, with 14 bases spanning the gap. CDR3 protein: CASSLQVDRGYTF. CDR3 coding DNA: TGTGCCAGCAGCCTACAGGTCGATCGTGGCTACACCTTC. Supplemented by reference TRBV7-2 and TRBJ1-2, the full variable domain reads GAGVSQSPSNKVTEKGKDVELRCDPISGHTALYWYRQSLGQGLEFLIYFQGNSAPDKSGLPSDRFSAERTGGSVSTLTIQRTQQEDSAVYLCASSLQVDRGYTFGSGTRLTVV.

This clonotype was detected only a few times. The V call is TRBV28, the J call TRBJ2-3; 9 bases match TRBD2. Losses at the gene ends were 6 bases for V and 4 bases for J; bases not matched to a gene: 8. The germline CDR1 and CDR2 sequences are MDHEN and SYDVKM. This CDR3 is 15 amino acids long. CDR3 DNA sequence: TGTGCCAGCAGGAGTAGCGGGAGACGCGCAGATACGCAGTATTTT. It is translated as CASRSSGRRADTQYF. Looking up the rest from reference TRBV28 and TRBJ2-3 gives the full variable domain: DVKVTQSSRYLVKRTGEKVFLECVQDMDHENMFWYRQDPGLGLRLIYFSYDVKMKEKGDIPEGYSVSREKKERFSLILESASTNQTSMYLCASRSSGRRADTQYFGPGTRLTVL.

Ten or more counts support this clonotype. The chain carries TRBV27 and TRBJ2-3, with D tentatively TRBD2 (5 bases). The CDR3 length is 14 residues. Trimming removed 3 bases at V and 2 bases at J, with 9 bases between. Germline-derived CDR1 and CDR2 are MNHEY and SMNVEV (reference sequence). CDR3 nucleotides: TGTGCCAGCAGTTTTGAGGGCGACACAGATACGCAGTATTTT. Amino acids: CASSFEGDTDTQYF.

At least ten counts were recorded for this clonotype. V usage is TRBV20-1 and J usage is TRBJ2-3; 7 bases map to TRBD2. V lost 6 bases to trimming and J lost 6 bases; unmatched junction nucleotides: 12. Germline V gene sequence: CDR1 DFQATT, CDR2 SNEGSKA (reference sequence). The CDR3 length is 14 residues. CDR3 in DNA: TGCAGTGCCCGCAACCGACTAGCTGGCGATACGCAGTATTTT. Its translation: CSARNRLAGDTQYF.

This clonotype showed up just a few times. The chain combines TRBV12-5 with TRBJ2-6; D is perhaps TRBD1 (6 bases). V gave up 4 bases and J gave up 7 bases, with 8 bases separating them. Germline V gives CDR1 LGHNT, CDR2 FRNRAP. The length of the CDR3 is 13 residues. The CDR3 region has the DNA TGTGCTAGTGGTTCGGGGACAGCCAACGTCCTGACTTTC. It yields the protein CASGSGTANVLTF.